These 24 T cell receptor beta chains originate from one sample sequenced in a study of T cells in Graves' hyperthyroidism and ophthalmopathy. Using RNA transcripts as the source, TCR beta CDR3 regions were amplified. TCR CDR3 regions were first amplified by RT-PCR with HTBI primers. TCRdb itself ran the multiplex PCR reads through MiXCR, one entry per CDR3 protein. Found here are about 400,000 distinct CDR3 sequences, more than 14% of them singletons; the top ten hold about 20%. Input material: blood. These receptors all stem from a woman in her twenties or thirties with Graves' ophthalmopathy.

This clonotype has at least ten counts. J is TRBJ2-5 and V is TRBV3-1, with 10 bases that match TRBD1. Germline lookup yields CDR1 LGHDT and CDR2 YNNKEL (reference sequence). The CDR3 length is 14 residues. J gave up 5 bases and V 7 bases, and 7 bases lay outside the gene matches. The CDR3 region is CASTATGGFETQYF. The CDR3 DNA reads TGTGCCAGCACTGCGACAGGGGGCTTTGAGACCCAGTACTTC.

This clonotype appeared a few times. The chain uses TRBV6-5 and TRBJ2-6; D might be TRBD1 or TRBD2, each matching 5 bases. The CDR3 spans 15 residues. Germline V gene data show CDR1 as MNHEY and CDR2 as SVGAGI. Trimming removed 1 base at V and 2 bases at J, with 6 bases between. The CDR3 protein is CASSYLGAGANVLTF. As DNA, the CDR3 is TGTGCCAGCAGTTACTTGGGGGCTGGGGCCAACGTCCTGACTTTC.

This clonotype was recorded a few times. The V and J genes are TRBV11-2 and TRBJ2-5, with TRBD2 matching 16 bases. CDR1 SGHAT and CDR2 FQNNGV come from the germline V gene. This CDR3 region has 19 residues. Germline trimming cut 3 bases from V and 1 base from J; bases unmatched to any gene: 8. CDR3 region: CASSFVPGLAGGLQETQYF. CDR3 DNA: TGTGCCAGCAGCTTCGTCCCGGGACTAGCGGGGGGGCTCCAAGAGACCCAGTACTTC.

This clonotype was recorded at least ten times. In nucleotides, the CDR3 is TGTGCCAGCAGTCACCGCGTGGCGCGGACGTTACCCTACGAGCAGTACTTC. Translated: CASSHRVARTLPYEQYF. This sequence joins TRBV12-3 or TRBV12-4 and TRBJ2-7; D gene ambiguous. V lost 5 bases and J 2 bases, leaving 22 bases between the germline ends. The CDR3 runs 17 residues.

This clonotype was observed many times. As DNA, the CDR3 is TGTGCCAGCAGCCTTGGCCGGACAATCTCGTGGGGGGGCTACACCTTC. Its protein product is CASSLGRTISWGGYTF. V is TRBV3-1 and J is TRBJ1-2; D perhaps matches TRBD1 (5 bases). Trimming removed 4 bases from V and 8 bases from J, with 23 bases in between. Germline CDR1 LGHDT, CDR2 YNNKEL (reference sequence). This CDR3 region has 16 residues.

In DNA form, the CDR3 reads TGTGCCAGCAGCTGGGACAGGGAAGAGACCCAGTACTTC. This codes for CASSWDREETQYF. The J gene is TRBJ2-5, the V gene TRBV7-9; TRBD1 matches at 9 bases. The CDR3 is made up of 13 amino acids. Germline V gene data show CDR1 as SEHNR and CDR2 as FQNEAQ (reference sequence). Trimming took 4 bases from V and 3 from J; bases not matched to a gene: 0.

This clonotype was counted many times. V usage is TRBV7-2 and J usage is TRBJ1-4; TRBD1 aligns across 11 bases. This CDR3 is built from 14 residues. In germline, CDR1 is SGHTA, CDR2 FQGNSA. Trimming removed 7 bases from V and 7 bases from J; junction bases left unmatched: 5. CDR3 amino acids: CASTWDRGSEKLFF. For the CDR3, the DNA is TGTGCCAGCACCTGGGACAGGGGGTCTGAAAAACTGTTTTTT.

This clonotype was detected many times. The CDR3 DNA reads TGTGCCAGCTCACAATTCGGACTAGCGGGGGAGGATACGCAGTATTTT. As protein: CASSQFGLAGEDTQYF. The rearrangement joins TRBV18 to TRBJ2-3, with 13 bases aligning to TRBD2. In germline, CDR1 is KGHSH, CDR2 LQKENI. This CDR3 is built from 16 residues. V shed 4 bases and J 6 bases; nucleotides not matched to a gene: 7. Together with reference TRBV18 and TRBJ2-3, the CDR3 gives the full variable domain: NAGVMQNPRHLVRRRGQEARLRCSPMKGHSHVYWYRQLPEEGLKFMVYLQKENIIDESGMPKERFSAEFPKEGPSILRIQQVVRGDSAAYFCASSQFGLAGEDTQYFGPGTRLTVL.

There are many counts of this clonotype. DNA of the CDR3: TGTGCCAGCAGTTCACAAAGGGGGGACAGGGCCCACGAGCAGTACTTC. Translated: CASSSQRGDRAHEQYF. The gene calls are TRBV6-1 and TRBJ2-7; 9 positions agree with TRBD1. From germline, CDR1 is MNHNS and CDR2 SASEGT. Germline trimming cut 5 bases from V and 5 bases from J; bases unmatched to any gene: 13. This CDR3 contains 16 residues.

This clonotype was recorded a few times. A single base separates this from a much larger clone, so it may be a read error. CDR3 loop: CASSQVGSPGGEQFF. In nucleotides, the CDR3 is TGTGCCAGCAGCCAAGTGGGCAGCCCCGGGGGGGAGCAGTTCTTC. The chain couples TRBV14 to TRBJ2-1; 7 bases are shared with TRBD2. Germline V gene sequence: CDR1 SGHDN, CDR2 FVKESK. This CDR3 is 15 amino acids long. The J segment lost 10 bases and the V segment lost 1 base, leaving 10 bases of the junction unmatched.

This clonotype was seen many times. V gene TRBV7-9 combines with J gene TRBJ1-2; D possibly corresponds to TRBD1 (6 bases). The length of the CDR3 is 16 residues. Trimming took 5 bases from V and 4 from J, leaving 20 bases between them. Germline lookup yields CDR1 SEHNR and CDR2 FQNEAQ (reference sequence). CDR3 in DNA: TGTGCCAGCAGCCCGCCTAGGACAGCCAATTCCTATGGCTACACCTTC. Translated: CASSPPRTANSYGYTF. The entire variable domain, with the rest obtained from reference TRBV7-9 and TRBJ1-2, is as follows: DTGVSQNPRHKITKRGQNVTFRCDPISEHNRLYWYRQTLGQGPEFLTYFQNEAQLEKSRLLSDRFSAERPKGSFSTLEIQRTEQGDSAMYLCASSPPRTANSYGYTFGSGTRLTVV.

The chain uses TRBV6-1 and TRBJ2-1; 10 bases line up with TRBD2. CDR1 is MNHNS and CDR2 is SASEGT in the germline V gene. V was clipped by 5 bases and J by 0 bases; unmatched bases: 16. This CDR3 spans 20 amino acids. CDR3 amino acids: CASSSELAGIPRSSYNEQFF. The DNA for the CDR3 is TGTGCCAGCAGTTCCGAACTAGCGGGGATCCCAAGGAGCTCCTACAATGAGCAGTTCTTC.

This clonotype was counted at least ten times. This CDR3 reads CASIEGARSSGANVLTF. CDR3 DNA: TGTGCCAGCATAGAGGGGGCGAGAAGCTCTGGGGCCAACGTCCTGACTTTC. The V call is TRBV28, the J call TRBJ2-6, with 7 bases identical to TRBD1. The CDR3 spans 17 residues. Germline V CDR1 and CDR2: MDHEN, SYDVKM. V gave up 7 bases and J gave up 0 bases; unmatched junction bases: 9.

There are many counts of this clonotype. The chain is built from TRBV5-1 and TRBJ1-2; 7 positions match TRBD1. V was pared by 4 bases and J by 3 bases, with 6 bases of the junction left unmatched. The CDR3 has 14 residues. From germline, CDR1 is SGHRS and CDR2 YFSETQ. The CDR3 DNA reads as TGCGCCAGCAGCGTGACAGGGATTGACTATGGCTACACCTTC. This gives the protein CASSVTGIDYGYTF.

This clonotype was counted many times. The DNA of the CDR3 is TGTGCCAGCAGTTTGACCAGCTCCTATAATTCACCCCTCCACTTT. Its translation is CASSLTSSYNSPLHF. The chain recombines TRBV27 with TRBJ1-6; D is ambiguous. The length of the CDR3 is 15 residues. Germline CDR1 is MNHEY and CDR2 is SMNVEV (reference sequence). Trimming shortened V by 3 bases and J by 0 bases, and 6 bases separated the two germline ends.

At least ten counts were recorded for this clonotype. The V gene is TRBV11-2, the J gene TRBJ2-2; 7 positions agree with TRBD1. The J segment lost 3 bases and the V segment lost 6 bases, leaving 4 bases of the junction unmatched. The CDR3 contains 14 residues. CDR1 and CDR2 from the germline V gene are SGHAT and FQNNGV. Here the CDR3 reads CASSRQGDTGELFF. In DNA form, the CDR3 reads TGTGCCAGCAGTCGACAGGGCGACACCGGGGAGCTGTTTTTT.

This clonotype was detected ten times or more. The chain employs TRBV7-2 and TRBJ1-4; D unresolved. This CDR3 spans 15 amino acids. V lost 1 base, J lost 7 bases, and 13 bases lay in between. Germline CDR1 reads SGHTA; CDR2 reads FQGNSA. The CDR3 spells CASSLVSGSSEKLFF. CDR3 nucleotides: TGTGCCAGCAGCTTAGTATCTGGTTCTAGTGAAAAACTGTTTTTT.

This clonotype was counted at least ten times. The chain uses TRBV27 and TRBJ1-6, with D unresolved. The CDR3 spans 14 residues. V was clipped by 5 bases and J by 10 bases, with 15 bases between them. Germline V CDR1 and CDR2: MNHEY, SMNVEV (reference sequence). The DNA of the CDR3 is TGTGCCAGCAGTGGTTCCCCCGCCCGCTCACCCCTCCACTTT. This gives the protein CASSGSPARSPLHF.

The rearrangement joins TRBV28 to TRBJ1-2; 8 bases match TRBD1. Germline V gene lookup returns CDR1 MDHEN and CDR2 SYDVKM. The J segment lost 8 bases and the V segment lost 8 bases, leaving 7 bases of the junction unmatched. This CDR3 is built from 12 residues. The CDR3 loop reads CASGRTGRGYTF. The CDR3 nucleotides are TGTGCCAGCGGGAGGACAGGGCGAGGCTACACCTTC.

The chain joins TRBV11-3 to TRBJ2-5, with D possibly called TRBD1 or TRBD2 (6 bases each). CDR3 length equals 16 residues. With 5 bases removed from V and 0 bases from J, the gap between germline ends came to 16 bases. Germline CDR1 SGHNT, CDR2 YENEEA. CDR3 residues: CASSPWGAMYQETQYF. The CDR3 DNA reads TGTGCCAGCAGCCCCTGGGGGGCGATGTACCAAGAGACCCAGTACTTC.

In its sample, this clonotype was seen a few times. This chain links TRBV20-1 with TRBJ2-7; 7 bases agree with TRBD2. Trimming removed 5 bases from V and 2 bases from J; junction bases left unmatched: 12. CDR1 and CDR2 (germline): DFQATT, SNEGSKA (reference sequence). This CDR3 is 15 amino acids long. CDR3 DNA: TGCAGTGCTGGGGAGGGACCGGGCGGGGCCTACGAGCAGTACTTC. The encoded protein is CSAGEGPGGAYEQYF.

The rearrangement joins TRBV2 to TRBJ2-7, with 10 bases lining up with TRBD1. From germline, CDR1 is SNHLY and CDR2 FYNNEI. The CDR3 loop spans 13 amino acids. Unmatched junction bases numbered 6, after V lost 7 bases and J lost 6 bases. The CDR3 region is CASTGQGVVEQYF. The CDR3 nucleotides are TGTGCCAGCACCGGACAGGGGGTAGTCGAGCAGTACTTC.

The CDR3 DNA is TGTGCCAGCAGCTTAGTTGGCGGGACTAGCGGGGTTTACACCGGGGAGCTGTTTTTT. Amino acids: CASSLVGGTSGVYTGELFF. The J gene is TRBJ2-2, the V gene TRBV11-2, with 13 positions matching TRBD2. Germline CDR1 reads SGHAT; CDR2 reads FQNNGV. V was clipped by 1 base and J by 3 bases; unmatched bases: 8. The CDR3 contains 19 residues.

This clonotype appeared a few times. A much larger clone is a single base away; this may be a read error. This CDR3 is CAGNLGGGGNQPQHF. The CDR3 region has the DNA TGTGCCGGCAACCTTGGTGGGGGCGGCAATCAGCCCCAGCATTTT. The chain carries TRBV6-2 or TRBV6-3 and TRBJ1-5; the D gene is possibly TRBD1 (6 bases). This CDR3 comprises 15 residues. CDR1 is MNHEY and CDR2 is SVGEGT in the germline V gene. Trimming removed 11 bases from V and 2 bases from J, with 19 bases in between.